This T cell receptor beta chain was captured by sequencing in a study of PD-1 blockade in classical Hodgkin lymphoma. The time point denotes: cycle 4 day 1 (C4D1), after more than five weeks of nivolumab. Each and every patient relapsed after autologous stem cell transplantation, and patients got differing brentuximab vedotin exposure. Magnetic negative selection purified CD4+ T cells from thawed PBMCs. This CDR3 is 12 amino acids long. CDR1 is SGHDT and CDR2 is YYEEEE in the germline V gene. The V and J ends lost 3 bases and 0 bases respectively, with 3 bases between them. Some clones are missing from TCRdb's copy, which holds only in-frame ones; the method was immunoSEQ multiplex PCR. The sample lists tens of thousands of clones; 75% to 90% were seen once.

This chain uses TRBV5-6 with TRBJ1-2; the D is unclear. This sequence was found in a human donor with classical Hodgkin lymphoma. Sequences were derived from CD4+ T cells from blood, sampled before the fourth cycle of nivolumab. The CDR3 region has the DNA TGTGCCAGCAGCTCAACTAACTATGGCTACACCTTC. The encoded protein is CASSSTNYGYTF.